A single sample is the source of the 25 T cell receptor beta chains below, sequenced in a study of cytomegalovirus exposure and HLA in healthy donors. Both 60 Vbeta primers and 13 Jbeta primers went into the PCR. Data came from immunoSEQ multiplex PCR; TCRdb stores just in-frame clones and leaves some out. The sample has tens of thousands of clones; approximately 79% are singletons. Sequencing was carried out using PBMCs. The receptors shown here come from a woman in her thirties or forties in good health and CMV-seropositive.

V gene TRBV7-2 combines with J gene TRBJ2-3, with D unclear. The V and J ends lost 4 bases and 0 bases respectively, with 11 bases between them. The CDR3 is 15 residues long. Germline V CDR1 and CDR2: SGHTA, FQGNSA. The CDR3 region is CASSSRLFSTDTQYF. The CDR3, as DNA: TGTGCCAGCAGCTCCAGACTGTTTAGCACAGATACGCAGTATTTT.

This chain connects TRBV2 to TRBJ1-4, with D perhaps matching TRBD1 (5 bases). Between the trimmed V and J ends, which lost 7 bases and 4 bases, there was a span of 10 bases. Germline CDR1 is SNHLY and CDR2 is FYNNEI. The CDR3 has 13 residues. For the CDR3, the DNA is TGTGCCAGCACCGGGACTGGTAATGAAAAACTGTTTTTT. As protein: CASTGTGNEKLFF.

The chain employs TRBV5-6 and TRBJ1-1; perhaps TRBD1 as D (5 bases). Trimming took off 1 base at V and 13 bases at J, with 29 bases between the two ends. The CDR3 runs to 17 residues. Per germline, CDR1 SGHDT and CDR2 YYEEEE. CDR3 coding DNA: TGTGCCAGCAGCTTGATTAGTGGCTCCGGGACTCACTCTTCTGGTTTCTTT. Amino acids: CASSLISGSGTHSSGFF.

This chain joins TRBV5-4 and TRBJ1-1, with a tentative D call TRBD1 (6 bases). Trimming took 1 base from V and 3 from J, leaving 16 bases between them. Germline-derived CDR1 and CDR2 are SGHNT and YYREEE (reference sequence). This CDR3 comprises 16 residues. The DNA for the CDR3 is TGTGCCAGCAGCTTGTTCACAGGGCCTGCTCACACTGAAGCTTTCTTT. This sequence encodes CASSLFTGPAHTEAFF.

This chain joins TRBV5-1 and TRBJ1-3; 8 bases agree with TRBD1. The CDR3 length is 16 residues. Losses at the gene ends were 3 bases for V and 4 bases for J; bases not matched to a gene: 9. Per the germline V gene, CDR1 is SGHRS and CDR2 is YFSETQ. CDR3 DNA sequence: TGCGCCAGCAGCTGGACTCAGGGGGCCGGAGGAAACACCATATATTTT. It codes for CASSWTQGAGGNTIYF.

This chain joins TRBV7-9 and TRBJ2-1; TRBD2 aligns across 7 bases. Germline CDR1 is SEHNR and CDR2 is FQNEAQ (reference sequence). The CDR3 consists of 15 residues. V gave up 5 bases and J gave up 2 bases; unmatched junction bases: 6. The CDR3 coding sequence is TGTGCCAGCAGCGAGCGGGCGGGGGCCTACAATGAGCAGTTCTTC. It yields the protein CASSERAGAYNEQFF. Combining the CDR3 with reference TRBV7-9 and TRBJ2-1 gives the whole variable domain DTGVSQNPRHKITKRGQNVTFRCDPISEHNRLYWYRQTLGQGPEFLTYFQNEAQLEKSRLLSDRFSAERPKGSFSTLEIQRTEQGDSAMYLCASSERAGAYNEQFFGPGTRLTVL.

The V call is TRBV2, the J call TRBJ2-3; 8 nucleotides align to TRBD2. After removal of 7 bases from V and 6 bases from J, the junction contained 12 bases not matched to a gene. The CDR3 covers 15 residues. The V gene's germline CDR1 is SNHLY and CDR2 FYNNEI. CDR3 coding DNA: TGTGCCAGCAATGATCCAATTTTAGCGGGGGATACGCAGTATTTT. Amino acids: CASNDPILAGDTQYF.

The chain links TRBV6-6 to TRBJ1-2, with 8 bases lining up with TRBD1. V was pared by 4 bases and J by 8 bases, with 6 bases of the junction left unmatched. This CDR3 has 13 residues. Germline-derived CDR1 and CDR2 are MNHNY and SVGAGI (reference sequence). CDR3 in amino acids: CASSSSRGQGYTF. The CDR3 DNA follows: TGTGCCAGCAGTTCATCCAGGGGGCAGGGCTACACCTTC.

V is TRBV6-1 and J is TRBJ2-3; 10 nucleotides align to TRBD1. The J segment lost 1 base and the V segment lost 4 bases, leaving 5 bases of the junction unmatched. Per the germline V gene, CDR1 is MNHNS and CDR2 is SASEGT. The CDR3 consists of 16 residues. The CDR3 region has the DNA TGTGCCAGCAGTGCGTGGGGGACAGGGGGCACAGATACGCAGTATTTT. Amino acid sequence: CASSAWGTGGTDTQYF.

The chain employs TRBV11-2 and TRBJ2-5, with 12 bases aligning to TRBD2. The CDR3 extends over 18 amino acids. V was clipped by 0 bases and J by 4 bases; unmatched bases: 9. Looked up from germline, CDR1 is SGHAT and CDR2 is FQNNGV. DNA of the CDR3: TGTGCCAGCAGCTTAGATCCATTTGTACTAGCGGGAGGAGAGACCCAGTACTTC. This sequence encodes CASSLDPFVLAGGETQYF.

The chain is built from TRBV11-2 and TRBJ1-2; possible D gene TRBD1, 6 bases. The CDR3 extends over 14 amino acids. V was pared by 5 bases and J by 3 bases, with 13 bases between. Per the germline V gene, CDR1 is SGHAT and CDR2 is FQNNGV. The CDR3 loop is CASSRMGADYGYTF. The DNA of the CDR3 is TGTGCCAGCAGCCGCATGGGGGCGGACTATGGCTACACCTTC.

Remarks on this clone: A junction end diverges from the germline sequence, so it may reflect a read error. For the CDR3, the DNA is TGTGCCAGCACCTTAGTGACTAGCACAGATACGCAGTATTTT. It encodes CASTLVTSTDTQYF. The rearrangement links TRBV7-9 to TRBJ2-3; D call uncertain. This CDR3 region has 14 residues. Germline V gives CDR1 SEHNR, CDR2 FQNEAQ (reference sequence).

By share of the sample, this clone is medium-sized. This rearrangement joins TRBV6-1 to TRBJ2-7; TRBD1 agrees at 8 bases. The CDR3 is made up of 14 amino acids. Trimming cost V 5 bases and J 5 bases; bases outside gene matches: 8. Germline CDR1 reads MNHNS; CDR2 reads SASEGT. The CDR3, as DNA: TGTGCCAGCAGTCGCACAGGGGGTAGCAACGAGCAGTACTTC. Translated: CASSRTGGSNEQYF.

The chain has TRBV18 and TRBJ2-3; 7 nucleotides line up with TRBD1. V shed 4 bases, J shed 6 bases, and the junction held 7 bases outside the gene matches. CDR1 is KGHSH, CDR2 LQKENI, per germline. The CDR3 has 14 amino acids. The CDR3 DNA is TGTGCCAGCTCACTGGTTTCAGGGGGTGATACGCAGTATTTT. Protein: CASSLVSGGDTQYF.

This chain connects TRBV10-3 to TRBJ2-5, with a possible D match to TRBD2 (7 bases). The tail of the sequence fits TRBJ2-7 better, so the J call may be wrong. The CDR3 is 14 amino acids. Germline V gene data show CDR1 as ENHRY and CDR2 as SYGVKD. The CDR3 loop is CASMGGLSSYEQYF. The CDR3 nucleotides read TGTGCCTCGATGGGGGGGCTCAGCTCCTACGAGCAGTACTTC.

The V call is TRBV5-4, the J call TRBJ2-4; the D gene is possibly TRBD2 (6 bases). Trimming took off 1 base at V and 3 bases at J, with 17 bases between the two ends. Germline loops: CDR1 SGHNT, CDR2 YYREEE (reference sequence). The CDR3 sequence is 17 residues long. The CDR3 region is CASSLSMDYNFKNIQYF. The CDR3 coding sequence is TGTGCCAGCAGCTTGTCAATGGACTATAACTTCAAAAACATTCAGTACTTC.

This chain connects TRBV19 to TRBJ1-5; D is unresolved. The CDR3 is made up of 15 amino acids. The V gene lost 4 bases and the J gene lost 1 base, with 11 bases spanning the gap. Germline CDR1 is LNHDA and CDR2 is SQIVND (reference sequence). The CDR3 loop is CASSTLGRSNQPQHF. The CDR3 DNA reads as TGTGCCAGTAGTACCCTGGGGAGGAGCAATCAGCCCCAGCATTTT.

This clone appeared once. This chain joins TRBV11-2 and TRBJ1-6, with 7 bases lining up with TRBD1. The J segment lost 0 bases and the V segment lost 5 bases, leaving 4 bases of the junction unmatched. CDR1 is SGHAT, CDR2 FQNNGV, per germline. CDR3 length equals 16 residues. CDR3 protein: CASSQTGSSYNSPLHF. The CDR3 DNA sequence: TGTGCCAGCAGCCAGACAGGGAGCTCCTATAATTCACCCCTCCACTTT.

J is TRBJ1-1 and V is TRBV19; no firm D call. The V end lost 3 bases, the J end lost 6 bases, and 17 bases lay between the germline ends. The germline CDR1 and CDR2 sequences are LNHDA and SQIVND (reference sequence). This CDR3 comprises 15 residues. CDR3 nucleotides: TGTGCCAGTAGTATTAATACGAGGATCGACCCTGAAGCTTTCTTT. Amino acids: CASSINTRIDPEAFF.

V is TRBV2 and J is TRBJ1-4; D remains unclear. This CDR3 spans 14 amino acids. Trimming took 2 bases from V and 7 from J, leaving 11 bases between them. Per germline, CDR1 SNHLY and CDR2 FYNNEI. CDR3 sequence (DNA): TGTGCCAGCAGTGAATTCACAGAAGGTGAAAAACTGTTTTTT. This encodes CASSEFTEGEKLFF.

The genes are TRBV6-1 and TRBJ1-5; 8 bases line up with TRBD1. The CDR3 runs 18 residues. Trimming took 0 bases from V and 3 from J; bases not matched to a gene: 10. Germline CDR1 MNHNS, CDR2 SASEGT. DNA of the CDR3: TGTGCCAGCAGTGAAGCAAGAACCCACAGGGGGATCAATCAGCCCCAGCATTTT. Encoded protein: CASSEARTHRGINQPQHF.

The V and J genes are TRBV7-9 and TRBJ2-3; TRBD1 might be the D (5 bases). Trimming pared 7 bases from V and 2 bases from J, leaving 13 bases between. The CDR3 runs 14 residues. Germline values: CDR1 SEHNR, CDR2 FQNEAQ (reference sequence). The DNA of the CDR3 is TGTGCCAGCAACCAAGCAGGGCTCACAGATACGCAGTATTTT. Its protein is CASNQAGLTDTQYF.

V usage is TRBV7-2 and J usage is TRBJ2-3, with TRBD2 identical over 7 bases. The germline gives CDR1 SGHTA, CDR2 FQGNSA. CDR3 size: 16 residues. The ends lost 5 bases at V and 2 bases at J; junction bases unmatched: 10. CDR3 nucleotides: TGTGCCAGCAGCCGGTTCACTAGCGCCGCCACAGATACGCAGTATTTT. Protein: CASSRFTSAATDTQYF.

The chain joins TRBV9 to TRBJ1-6; 7 bases map to TRBD1. V dropped 4 bases and J dropped 9; count of bases not matched to a gene: 13. The length of the CDR3 is 16 residues. The V gene's germline CDR1 is SGDLS and CDR2 YYNGEE. DNA for the CDR3: TGTGCCAGCAGCTTACCCGGGACAGCCGGGAGTTCACCCCTCCACTTT. It yields the protein CASSLPGTAGSSPLHF.

The chain combines TRBV19 with TRBJ2-3; D is unclear. Trimming cost V 3 bases and J 1 base, with 5 bases left between them. Germline-derived CDR1 and CDR2 are LNHDA and SQIVND (reference sequence). The CDR3 totals 13 residues. Here the CDR3 reads CASSMSGTDTQYF. The CDR3 DNA is TGTGCCAGTAGTATGTCAGGCACAGATACGCAGTATTTT.